A single sample is the source of the 16 T cell receptor beta chains below, sequenced in a study of T cells in narcolepsy. Generated by immunoSEQ multiplex PCR, the TCRdb table keeps only in-frame clones and is missing some. The repertoire holds some 32,000 clones, with over 70% as singletons. Material for sequencing was memory (CD45RA-) CD4+ T cells from blood. The receptors were sampled from a human donor in good health.

This chain joins TRBV19 and TRBJ2-7; 12 bases fit TRBD1. CDR3 length equals 15 residues. Germline-derived CDR1 and CDR2 are LNHDA and SQIVND (reference sequence). V lost 5 bases, J lost 5 bases, and 7 bases stayed unmatched. The CDR3 nucleotides read TGTGCCAGTAGTGCAACCGGGACAGGGGGCAACGAGCAGTACTTC. Translated, it gives CASSATGTGGNEQYF.

This clone was observed a few times. The V call is TRBV5-1, the J call TRBJ2-3, with 9 positions matching TRBD1. Per the germline V gene, CDR1 is SGHRS and CDR2 is YFSETQ. The CDR3 is made up of 16 amino acids. J gave up 4 bases and V 0 bases, and 6 bases lay outside the gene matches. The CDR3 region is CASSLVAGQGPDTQYF. CDR3 sequence (DNA): TGCGCCAGCAGCTTGGTTGCGGGACAGGGACCAGATACGCAGTATTTT.

V and J are TRBV5-8 and TRBJ1-1, with D possibly being TRBD1 (5 bases). V was trimmed by 1 base and J by 0 bases, leaving 10 bases between them. CDR1 and CDR2 from the germline V gene are SGHTS and YDEGEE. The CDR3 is 15 residues long. DNA for the CDR3: TGTGCCAGCAGCTTGTTGGGACGATTGAACACTGAAGCTTTCTTT. This codes for CASSLLGRLNTEAFF.

The J gene is TRBJ2-3, the V gene TRBV30; 11 positions match TRBD2. The V and J ends lost 0 bases and 2 bases, in that order; junction bases with no gene match: 13. The CDR3 is 19 residues long. Germline lookup yields CDR1 GTSNPN and CDR2 SVGIG (reference sequence). CDR3: CAWSVPEPLGLADTDTQYF. The CDR3 bases are TGTGCCTGGAGTGTACCCGAACCGTTGGGACTAGCGGACACAGATACGCAGTATTTT.

The J gene is TRBJ2-3, the V gene TRBV5-4; D perhaps matches TRBD2 (6 bases). Germline V gene sequence: CDR1 SGHNT, CDR2 YYREEE (reference sequence). Between the trimmed V and J ends, which lost 5 bases and 1 base, there was a span of 11 bases. This CDR3 has 14 amino acids. CDR3: CASRLSGGTDTQYF. The CDR3, as DNA: TGTGCCAGCAGGCTTTCGGGGGGCACAGATACGCAGTATTTT.

This clone was found once. This chain joins TRBV23-1 and TRBJ1-5, with D unclear. TRBV23-1 is filed as an ORF, its function uncertain. V lost 2 bases and J 2 bases, leaving 19 bases between the germline ends. The CDR3 contains 18 residues. CDR3 loop: CASSQILTCGIGNQPQHF. CDR3 DNA sequence: TGCGCCAGCAGTCAAATCCTTACATGTGGGATCGGCAATCAGCCCCAGCATTTT.

The chain couples TRBV30 to TRBJ1-1; D perhaps matches TRBD1 (6 bases). Germline values: CDR1 GTSNPN, CDR2 SVGIG (reference sequence). The CDR3 loop spans 15 amino acids. V was cut by 0 bases and J by 1 base, with 12 bases left in between. The CDR3 bases are TGTGCCTGGAGTGTGCCTACGGGGGCGAACACTGAAGCTTTCTTT. As protein: CAWSVPTGANTEAFF.

V usage is TRBV5-1 and J usage is TRBJ2-6; a possible D gene is TRBD1 (6 bases). This CDR3 is 16 amino acids long. Per germline, CDR1 SGHRS and CDR2 YFSETQ. Trimming removed 4 bases at V and 0 bases at J, with 11 bases between. Here the CDR3 DNA reads TGCGCCAGCAGCCCCGACAGGAACTCTGGGGCCAACGTCCTGACTTTC. Amino acid sequence: CASSPDRNSGANVLTF.

The V gene is TRBV29-1, the J gene TRBJ2-5; D gene ambiguous. Germline-derived CDR1 and CDR2 are SQVTM and ANQGSEA. This CDR3 is 13 amino acids long. Trimming stripped 4 bases from V and 2 bases from J, with 11 bases between. In DNA, the CDR3 is TGCAGCGTTGGGGATCTGGGGCAAGAGACCCAGTACTTC. It translates to CSVGDLGQETQYF.

This clone was seen only a few times. The rearrangement joins TRBV11-2 to TRBJ1-4; TRBD1 matches at 7 bases. This CDR3 has 15 residues. J gave up 0 bases and V 5 bases, and 3 bases lay outside the gene matches. Germline CDR1 is SGHAT and CDR2 is FQNNGV. CDR3 bases: TGTGCCAGCAGCCCCGGGACAGCAACTAATGAAAAACTGTTTTTT. This encodes CASSPGTATNEKLFF.

This chain joins TRBV2 and TRBJ2-1, with TRBD1 identical over 10 bases. This CDR3 is 17 amino acids long. The germline V gene encodes CDR1 SNHLY and CDR2 FYNNEI. Losses at the gene ends were 5 bases for V and 2 bases for J; bases not matched to a gene: 9. Here the CDR3 DNA reads TGTGCCAGCAGTACACCGGGCGACAGGGGGCCCTACAATGAGCAGTTCTTC. It yields the protein CASSTPGDRGPYNEQFF.

This clone appeared a few times. The rearrangement joins TRBV4-2 to TRBJ1-5, with a tentative D call TRBD1 (5 bases). Trimming removed 0 bases from V and 7 bases from J, with 10 bases in between. The CDR3 length is 14 residues. Germline V gives CDR1 LGHNA, CDR2 YNFKEQ. CDR3 in amino acids: CASSQDSRDQPQHF. CDR3 sequence (DNA): TGTGCCAGCAGCCAAGATAGCAGGGACCAGCCCCAGCATTTT.

V is TRBV15 and J is TRBJ1-4; 11 bases align to TRBD1. From germline, CDR1 is LNHNV and CDR2 YYDKDF (reference sequence). The CDR3 sequence is 18 residues long. V dropped 4 bases and J dropped 0; count of bases not matched to a gene: 7. CDR3 in DNA: TGTGCCACCAGCAACCCGCCGGGACAGGGGGCAACTAATGAAAAACTGTTTTTT. Protein: CATSNPPGQGATNEKLFF.

The CDR3 bases are TGTGCCAGCAGCGGATACAGGGGGACTGAAGCTTTCTTT. This sequence encodes CASSGYRGTEAFF. V is TRBV7-3 and J is TRBJ1-1; 8 nucleotides match TRBD1. V lost 5 bases to trimming and J lost 5 bases; unmatched junction nucleotides: 4. This CDR3 comprises 13 residues. Germline CDR1 is SGHTA and CDR2 is FQGTGA.

By share, this clone ranks as medium-sized (0.01 to 0.1%). The rearrangement uses TRBV2 and TRBJ1-1; tentatively, D is TRBD1 (5 bases). Looked up from germline, CDR1 is SNHLY and CDR2 is FYNNEI. V was shortened by 6 bases and J by 8 bases, with 16 bases between the two germline ends. CDR3 length: 13 residues. The CDR3 coding sequence is TGTGCCAGCAGACGGGACTCCCAAGGGGAAGCTTTCTTT. This translates into CASRRDSQGEAFF.

The chain combines TRBV28 with TRBJ2-5, with 15 bases lining up with TRBD2. Trimming removed 4 bases from V and 1 base from J; junction bases left unmatched: 1. This CDR3 spans 16 amino acids. Germline CDR1 is MDHEN and CDR2 is SYDVKM. The CDR3 nucleotides are TGTGCCAGCAGTTCGGGACTAGCGGGAGGCCAAGAGACCCAGTACTTC. Residues: CASSSGLAGGQETQYF.